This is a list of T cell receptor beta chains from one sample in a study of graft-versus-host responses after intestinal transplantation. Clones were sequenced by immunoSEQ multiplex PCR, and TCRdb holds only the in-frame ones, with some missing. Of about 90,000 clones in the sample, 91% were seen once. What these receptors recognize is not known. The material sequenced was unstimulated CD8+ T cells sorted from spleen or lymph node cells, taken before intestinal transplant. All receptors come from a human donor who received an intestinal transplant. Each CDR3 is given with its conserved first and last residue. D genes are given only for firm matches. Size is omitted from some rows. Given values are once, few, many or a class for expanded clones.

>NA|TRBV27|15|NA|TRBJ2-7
CASSLTGLSSYEQYF
TGTGCCAGCAGTTTAACAGGGTTGAGCTCCTACGAGCAGTACTTC
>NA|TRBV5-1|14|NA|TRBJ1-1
CASSIESGGTEAFF
TGCGCCAGCAGCATAGAGAGCGGGGGTACTGAAGCTTTCTTT
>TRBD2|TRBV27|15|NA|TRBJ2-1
CASSAGTRLYNEQFF
TGTGCCAGCAGTGCCGGGACTAGGTTATACAATGAGCAGTTCTTC
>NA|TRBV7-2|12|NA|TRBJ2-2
CASSPQTGELFF
TGTGCCAGCAGCCCACAGACCGGGGAGCTGTTTTTT
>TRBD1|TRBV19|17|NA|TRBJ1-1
CASSLAGTGGASTEAFF
TGTGCCAGTAGCCTGGCCGGGACAGGGGGCGCGAGCACTGAAGCTTTCTTT
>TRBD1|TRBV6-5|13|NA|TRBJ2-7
CASSQGQSYEQYF
TGTGCCAGCAGCCAGGGACAGTCCTACGAGCAGTACTTC
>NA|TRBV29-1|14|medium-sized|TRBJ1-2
CSVAEWQGPNGYTF
TGCAGCGTTGCTGAGTGGCAGGGCCCAAATGGCTACACCTTC
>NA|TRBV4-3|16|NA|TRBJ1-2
CASSQDGTDTYYGYTF
TGCGCCAGCAGCCAAGATGGAACAGATACTTACTATGGCTACACCTTC
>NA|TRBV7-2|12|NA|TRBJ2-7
CASSLSVYEQYF
TGTGCCAGCAGCTTAAGCGTCTACGAGCAGTACTTC
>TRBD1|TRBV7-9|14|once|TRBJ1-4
CASSSGTGLEKLFF
TGTGCCAGCAGCTCCGGGACAGGGCTTGAAAAACTGTTTTTT
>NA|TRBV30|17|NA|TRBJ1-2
CAWSVPFQRSFVYGYTF
TGTGCCTGGAGTGTACCCTTCCAGAGGTCCTTCGTCTATGGCTACACCTTC
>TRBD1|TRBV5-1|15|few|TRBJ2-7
CASSGRDRGYYEQYF
TGCGCCAGCAGCGGCCGGGACAGGGGGTACTACGAGCAGTACTTC
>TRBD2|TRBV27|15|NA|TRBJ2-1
CASSLNLAGEGEQFF
TGTGCCAGCAGTTTGAACCTAGCGGGAGAAGGTGAGCAGTTCTTC
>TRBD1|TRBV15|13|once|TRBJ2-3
CATRQTGYDTQYF
TGTGCCACCAGACAGACAGGGTACGATACGCAGTATTTT
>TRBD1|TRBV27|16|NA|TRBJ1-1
CASSPGTGELNTEAFF
TGTGCCAGCAGCCCCGGGACAGGGGAATTGAACACTGAAGCTTTCTTT
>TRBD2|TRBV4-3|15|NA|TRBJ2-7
CASSQDSSGRYEQYF
TGCGCCAGCAGCCAAGATTCTAGCGGGAGGTACGAGCAGTACTTC
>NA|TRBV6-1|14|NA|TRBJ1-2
CASSETISYYGYTF
TGTGCCAGCAGTGAGACAATCAGTTACTATGGCTACACCTTC
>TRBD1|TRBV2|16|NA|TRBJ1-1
CASRDRGQFGNTEAFF
TGTGCCAGCAGGGACAGGGGGCAATTCGGAAACACTGAAGCTTTCTTT
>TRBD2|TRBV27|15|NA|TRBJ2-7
CASSLGTSGTGEQYF
TGTGCCAGCAGTTTAGGGACTAGCGGGACGGGGGAGCAGTACTTC
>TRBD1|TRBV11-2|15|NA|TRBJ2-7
CASSFGTGNSYEQYF
TGTGCCAGCAGCTTCGGGACAGGGAACTCCTACGAGCAGTACTTC
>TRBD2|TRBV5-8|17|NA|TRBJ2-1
CASSLRAGGPADNEQFF
TGTGCCAGCAGCTTGAGAGCGGGAGGGCCCGCGGACAATGAGCAGTTCTTC
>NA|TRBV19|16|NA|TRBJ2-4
CASSVPPSRSKNIQYF
TGTGCCAGTAGTGTCCCCCCTTCACGGAGCAAAAACATTCAGTACTTC
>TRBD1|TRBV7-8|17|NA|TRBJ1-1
CASSLSPGTGLVTEAFF
TGTGCCAGCAGCTTAAGTCCCGGGACAGGGCTGGTTACTGAAGCTTTCTTT
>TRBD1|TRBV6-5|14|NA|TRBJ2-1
CASKGQGYYNEQFF
TGTGCCAGCAAGGGACAGGGATACTACAATGAGCAGTTCTTC
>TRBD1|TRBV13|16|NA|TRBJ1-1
CASSCHSTGMNTEAFF
TGTGCCAGCAGCTGTCACTCGACAGGGATGAACACTGAAGCTTTCTTT
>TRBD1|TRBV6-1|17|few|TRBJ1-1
CASSEANRGSLNTEAFF
TGTGCCAGCAGTGAAGCAAACAGGGGATCCTTGAACACTGAAGCTTTCTTT
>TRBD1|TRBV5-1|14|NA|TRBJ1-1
CASSFRGLNTEAFF
TGCGCCAGCAGCTTCAGGGGGTTGAACACTGAAGCTTTCTTT
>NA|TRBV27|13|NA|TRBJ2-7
CASSSSSSYEQYF
TGTGCCAGCAGTTCTAGCTCCTCCTACGAGCAGTACTTC
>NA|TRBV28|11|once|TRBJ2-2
CASSFAGELFF
TGTGCCAGCAGTTTCGCCGGGGAGCTGTTTTTT
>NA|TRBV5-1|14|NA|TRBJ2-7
CASSLGQGAYEQYF
TGCGCCAGCAGCTTGGGGCAGGGCGCCTACGAGCAGTACTTC
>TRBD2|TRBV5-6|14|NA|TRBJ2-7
CASSRLAAFYEQYF
TGTGCCAGCAGCCGACTAGCGGCTTTCTACGAGCAGTACTTC
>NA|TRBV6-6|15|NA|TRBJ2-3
CASRFRDMAFNTQYF
TGTGCCAGCAGGTTCCGGGACATGGCCTTCAATACGCAGTATTTT
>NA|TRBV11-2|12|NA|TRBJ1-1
CASSLLRAEAFF
TGTGCCAGCAGCTTACTTCGGGCTGAAGCTTTCTTT
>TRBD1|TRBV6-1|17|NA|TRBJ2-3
CASSEPPGQGITDTQYF
TGTGCCAGCAGTGAACCTCCAGGACAGGGGATCACAGATACGCAGTATTTT
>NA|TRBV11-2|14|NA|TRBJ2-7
CASSFYRQTYEQYF
TGTGCCAGCAGCTTCTACAGGCAAACCTACGAGCAGTACTTC
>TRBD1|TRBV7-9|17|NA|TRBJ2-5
CASSFFGAGGFQETQYF
TGTGCCAGCAGCTTTTTCGGGGCAGGGGGCTTCCAAGAGACCCAGTACTTC
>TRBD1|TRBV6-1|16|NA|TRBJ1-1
CASSDPGQGYNTEAFF
TGTGCCAGCAGTGACCCGGGACAGGGGTACAACACTGAAGCTTTCTTT
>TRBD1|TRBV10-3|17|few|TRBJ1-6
CAISESLGQGHNSPLHF
TGTGCCATCAGTGAGTCCCTCGGACAGGGACATAATTCACCCCTCCACTTT
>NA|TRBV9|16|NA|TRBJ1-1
CASSVGQGPMNTEAFF
TGTGCCAGCAGCGTAGGCCAGGGTCCAATGAACACTGAAGCTTTCTTT
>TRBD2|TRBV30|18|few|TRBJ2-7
CAWSARPGLAGVSYEQYF
TGTGCCTGGAGCGCCCGACCGGGACTAGCGGGAGTCTCCTACGAGCAGTACTTC
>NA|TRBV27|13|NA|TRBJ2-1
CASRVQWDNEQFF
TGTGCCAGCAGAGTACAGTGGGACAATGAGCAGTTCTTC
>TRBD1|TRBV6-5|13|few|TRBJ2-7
CASSYGQGDEQYF
TGTGCCAGCAGTTACGGACAGGGAGACGAGCAGTACTTC